This TCR beta chain was retrieved from a study of regulatory T cells in long-lasting Graves disease. At the level of the study: In persistent Graves' disease, antithyroid drugs had been taken for over 5 years and TSH receptor antibodies stayed positive.

The germline V gene encodes CDR1 SQVTM and CDR2 ANQGSEA. Trimming cost V 6 bases and J 2 bases, with 16 bases left between them. The CDR3 runs to 14 residues. The time point was: persistent/refractory GD, antithyroid drugs over 5 years with positive TRAb. There was RNA extracted from PBMCs, and the TCR library was made from it. Investigators prepared the TCR beta libraries by applying iRepertoire HTBI primers and Arm-PCR of CDR3 regions. TCRdb processed the multiplex PCR reads anew with MiXCR; each CDR3 protein has one entry. Of about 470,000 distinct CDR3 sequences in the sample, around 21% are singletons; the top ten hold about 7.8%.

The material was peripheral blood mononuclear cells (PBMCs), obtained when the disease was refractory, from a patient treated with antithyroid drugs. This TCR derives from a female donor with Graves disease. The chain combines TRBV29-1 with TRBJ1-1; tentatively, D is TRBD1 (5 bases). DNA of the CDR3: TGCAGCGTAAGAAAATTGGACAAAAACACTGAAGCTTTCTTT. The encoded protein is CSVRKLDKNTEAFF.